The rows below give T cell receptor beta chains drawn from one sample of a study of blood T cell repertoires in COVID-19. The table came from immunoSEQ multiplex PCR; TCRdb's copy has only in-frame clones and leaves some out. Of approximately 180,000 clones in the sample, around 83% were seen once. Sequenced sample: PBMCs or T cells enriched from blood (not recorded which). Source of these receptors: a man aged 40-49 years who had recovered from COVID-19. CDR3s include the opening cysteine and the closing phenylalanine or tryptophan. The D gene is left open where the match is weak. Clone size appears in some rows only: once, few, many, or a class for an expanded clone.

v_gene: TRBV9; abundance: .; j_gene: TRBJ1-5; d_gene: .; CDR3aa: CASSPGTLSNQPQHF; CDR3nt: TGTGCCAGCAGTCCCGGGACACTCAGCAATCAGCCCCAGCATTTT
v_gene: TRBV7-6; abundance: .; j_gene: TRBJ2-1; d_gene: TRBD1; CDR3aa: CASSLEDRGHQQFF; CDR3nt: TGTGCCAGCAGCTTAGAGGACAGGGGCCACCAGCAGTTCTTC
v_gene: TRBV5-1; abundance: .; j_gene: TRBJ2-5; d_gene: .; CDR3aa: CASSMLLETQYF; CDR3nt: TGCGCCAGCAGTATGTTGTTGGAGACCCAGTACTTC
v_gene: TRBV6-5; abundance: .; j_gene: TRBJ2-7; d_gene: TRBD2; CDR3aa: CASSPSGAVSYEQYF; CDR3nt: TGTGCCAGCAGCCCGAGCGGGGCCGTCTCCTACGAGCAGTACTTC
v_gene: TRBV9; abundance: once; j_gene: TRBJ2-7; d_gene: .; CDR3aa: CASSVGPGAPYEQYF; CDR3nt: TGTGCCAGCAGCGTAGGGCCAGGGGCGCCCTACGAGCAGTACTTC
v_gene: TRBV19; abundance: .; j_gene: TRBJ1-5; d_gene: .; CDR3aa: CASSATGLGQPQHF; CDR3nt: TGTGCCAGTAGTGCAACAGGGTTGGGTCAGCCCCAGCATTTT
v_gene: TRBV11-3; abundance: few; j_gene: TRBJ2-5; d_gene: .; CDR3aa: CASSRTKETQYF; CDR3nt: TGTGCCAGCAGTAGGACTAAAGAGACCCAGTACTTC
v_gene: TRBV6-5; abundance: once; j_gene: TRBJ2-2; d_gene: .; CDR3aa: CASSYQGIGELFF; CDR3nt: TGTGCCAGCAGTTACCAGGGGATCGGGGAGCTGTTTTTT
v_gene: TRBV5-1; abundance: .; j_gene: TRBJ2-7; d_gene: TRBD2; CDR3aa: CASSVNGRYEQYF; CDR3nt: TGCGCCAGCAGCGTGAACGGGAGGTACGAGCAGTACTTC
v_gene: TRBV2; abundance: .; j_gene: TRBJ1-2; d_gene: .; CDR3aa: CASRTEPNYGYTF; CDR3nt: TGTGCCAGCAGGACAGAGCCTAACTATGGCTACACCTTC
v_gene: TRBV28; abundance: once; j_gene: TRBJ2-1; d_gene: .; CDR3aa: CASSLGRPGEQFF; CDR3nt: TGTGCCAGCAGTTTGGGGCGGCCCGGGGAGCAGTTCTTC
v_gene: TRBV2; abundance: .; j_gene: TRBJ2-1; d_gene: .; CDR3aa: CAITIRGAGMNEQFF; CDR3nt: TGTGCCATTACAATCAGGGGGGCAGGGATGAATGAGCAGTTCTTC
v_gene: TRBV28; abundance: once; j_gene: TRBJ2-2; d_gene: .; CDR3aa: CASSLALAWTGELFF; CDR3nt: TGTGCCAGCAGTCTAGCGTTAGCCTGGACCGGGGAGCTGTTTTTT
v_gene: TRBV30; abundance: .; j_gene: TRBJ2-1; d_gene: TRBD1; CDR3aa: CAWSLNRGELFF; CDR3nt: TGTGCCTGGAGCCTAAACAGGGGAGAGCTGTTCTTC
v_gene: TRBV7-9; abundance: once; j_gene: TRBJ2-3; d_gene: .; CDR3aa: CASSLAPRSTDTQYF; CDR3nt: TGTGCCAGCAGCTTAGCCCCACGGAGCACAGATACGCAGTATTTT
v_gene: TRBV28; abundance: .; j_gene: TRBJ2-1; d_gene: .; CDR3aa: CASSFGAGPSYNEQFF; CDR3nt: TGTGCCAGCAGTTTTGGGGCGGGACCCTCCTACAATGAGCAGTTCTTC
v_gene: TRBV7-3; abundance: .; j_gene: TRBJ2-5; d_gene: TRBD1; CDR3aa: CASSSTGGTQYF; CDR3nt: TGTGCCAGCAGTTCGACAGGGGGGACCCAGTACTTC
v_gene: TRBV30; abundance: once; j_gene: TRBJ1-2; d_gene: .; CDR3aa: CACPTPGHSYGYTF; CDR3nt: TGTGCCTGCCCCACCCCGGGACATTCCTATGGCTACACCTTC
v_gene: TRBV5-6; abundance: .; j_gene: TRBJ2-1; d_gene: TRBD2; CDR3aa: CASSLAGGSGRGNEQFF; CDR3nt: TGTGCCAGCAGCTTGGCAGGTGGTAGCGGGAGAGGGAATGAGCAGTTCTTC
v_gene: TRBV1; abundance: .; j_gene: TRBJ2-5; d_gene: .; CDR3aa: CTIFGGTPQETQYF; CDR3nt: TGCACCATTTTTGGAGGGACCCCTCAAGAGACCCAGTACTTC
v_gene: TRBV7-6; abundance: .; j_gene: TRBJ2-1; d_gene: .; CDR3aa: CASRPPDSNEQFF; CDR3nt: TGTGCCAGCAGGCCGCCGGACAGTAATGAGCAGTTCTTC
v_gene: TRBV6-5; abundance: .; j_gene: TRBJ2-7; d_gene: TRBD1; CDR3aa: CASVYRGLEQYF; CDR3nt: TGTGCCAGCGTCTACAGGGGGCTCGAGCAGTACTTC
v_gene: TRBV12-3/TRBV12-4; abundance: few; j_gene: TRBJ1-6; d_gene: .; CDR3aa: CASSQTGGIHF; CDR3nt: TGTGCCAGCAGTCAAACAGGAGGGATTCACTTT
v_gene: TRBV2; abundance: .; j_gene: TRBJ1-2; d_gene: TRBD1; CDR3aa: CASPGGYGYTF; CDR3nt: TGTGCCAGCCCAGGGGGCTATGGCTACACCTTC